One sample yielded the 4 T cell receptor beta chains listed below, sequenced in a study of T cell changes during pregnancy in multiple sclerosis. Profiled with immunoSEQ multiplex PCR; TCRdb holds only in-frame clones, not every one. The repertoire has about 30,000 clones, just over 90% of them found once; the top ten carry around 5.4%. The sample in question was CD8+ T cells from peripheral blood mononuclear cells, obtained before pregnancy. These receptors were collected from a female donor with multiple sclerosis, enrolled in a pregnancy study.

V and J are TRBV7-9 and TRBJ1-1; 7 bases are shared with TRBD1. This CDR3 is built from 17 residues. V gave up 0 bases and J gave up 3 bases; unmatched junction bases: 10. Per germline, CDR1 SEHNR and CDR2 FQNEAQ (reference sequence). DNA of the CDR3: TGTGCCAGCAGCTTAGCACAGGGGACGGCGGAGCACACTGAAGCTTTCTTT. Its protein is CASSLAQGTAEHTEAFF.

This chain connects TRBV7-8 to TRBJ2-1; a weak D match, TRBD2 (6 bases). This CDR3 is built from 16 residues. V was clipped by 1 base and J by 2 bases, with 12 bases between them. CDR1 and CDR2 (germline): SGHVS, FQNEAQ. CDR3 in DNA: TGTGCCAGCAGCTTAGGGGGGGATTACACCTACAATGAGCAGTTCTTC. Its translation: CASSLGGDYTYNEQFF. Full variable domain (rest looked up from reference TRBV7-8 and TRBJ2-1): GAGVSQSPRYKVAKRGQDVALRCDPISGHVSLFWYQQALGQGPEFLTYFQNEAQLDKSGLPSDRFFAERPEGSVSTLKIQRTQQEDSAVYLCASSLGGDYTYNEQFFGPGTRLTVL.

The chain combines TRBV5-4 with TRBJ2-5; 11 bases are a match to TRBD2. Per the germline V gene, CDR1 is SGHNT and CDR2 is YYREEE (reference sequence). The CDR3 is 16 amino acids. V gave up 2 bases and J gave up 5 bases; unmatched junction bases: 8. CDR3 nucleotide sequence: TGTGCCAGCAGCTTAGGACTAGCGGGTCTTGGGGAGACCCAGTACTTC. This codes for CASSLGLAGLGETQYF.

The CDR3 nucleotides are TGTGCCAGCAGCCAAGGGGACAGGGGATTCAACACTGAAGCTTTCTTT. As protein: CASSQGDRGFNTEAFF. The gene calls are TRBV7-9 and TRBJ1-1, with 10 bases matching TRBD1. This CDR3 has 16 residues. Unmatched junction bases numbered 8, after V lost 5 bases and J lost 2 bases. Germline loops: CDR1 SEHNR, CDR2 FQNEAQ (reference sequence).